This T cell receptor beta chain is from a study of T cells after posttransplantation cyclophosphamide listed by TCRdb under 2016. About the study as a whole: The study tracked T cell repertoire reconstitution by TRB sequencing after myeloablative bone marrow transplantation using posttransplantation cyclophosphamide as GVHD prophylaxis. Because TRA and TRB clonality correlated tightly in 9 samples, later TCR analyses were limited to TRB. Samples from some 33 PTCy-treated patients and under 20 related bone marrow donors of those patients were subjected to antigen receptor sequencing. Blood from every one of the 30 or so PTCy patients who had 1-year posttransplant specimens underwent TRB sequencing. In 3 patients, TRB sequencing was also performed on up to roughly 3 more blood samples taken 2 to 5.2 years after transplant, and in several patients, pretransplant blood was also TRB-sequenced. Public TRB sequences were queried against a database of over 3,600 sequences associated with responses to pathogens, tumor antigens, self-antigens and alloantigens.

Taken from cysteine to phenylalanine, the CDR3 has 13 residues. The kept DNA is CDR3 alone, 39 bases in frame from the first base. From the germline V gene, CDR1 is SGHNT and CDR2 is YENEEA. V is cut by 1 base and J by 4 bases, and the space between the germline ends is 7 bases. TRB sequencing used genomic DNA with the immunoSEQ assay at survey resolution or the hsTCRB kit. From the authors' description of their analysis: The immunoSEQ software handled the initial read processing, while the LymphoSeq R package was used for the repertoire analyses. For each TRB dataset, clonality was calculated as 1 minus normalized Shannon entropy, and the Gini coefficient was computed as well. Phenotypes of unsorted samples were inferred by mapping TRB sequences from sorted subsets of the recipient or donor onto the same recipient's unsorted samples. Not all clones reach the TCRdb copy of this immuneACCESS table, which keeps in-frame sequences only. Checked studies attribute under half of the gap to unresolved V genes and leave the rest unexplained. That table is the source of V, J and clone size, and D and trimming were worked out from the DNA. The sample table records some 19,000 clones; more than 80% of these occur just once. Under 2% of the sample goes to the ten largest clones.

The control cohort was eleven to twelve patients given myeloablative marrow transplants with methotrexate plus a calcineurin inhibitor, sampled 1 year after transplant. Peripheral blood and bone marrow mononuclear cells were isolated by Ficoll-Hypaque density centrifugation and cryopreserved. General conclusions and limits of the study: At 1-2 months, donor-recipient similarity was low but rose over the first year, and the later blood repertoires were often dominated by donor CD8+ memory clones. Across 45 or so patients, TRB clonality was highly associated with recipient CMV seropositivity and CMV reactivation, and PTCy diversity was similar to diversity in CNI/methotrexate controls. The TRB repertoires of T cells infiltrating skin or the GI tract showed only limited overlap with the TRB repertoires found in blood.

This clone was seen just once. Its specific antigen is unknown. Base qualities are not at hand, and no much larger clone is one base apart. In this chain, TRBV11-3 is recombined with TRBJ2-5; tentative D gene TRBD2, with 6 bases matching. The specimen comprised PBMCs, sampled around 370 days after allogeneic stem cell transplant with calcineurin inhibitor and methotrexate. The clonotype originates from a female patient aged 30-39 years who received an allogeneic stem cell transplant from an unrelated donor, was CMV-positive, and had acute and chronic GVHD. Some T cells may have been brought in with the graft after a transplant. The bases are TGTGCCAGCAGCTTAGTAGCGGTAGAGACCCAGTACTTC. Its translation reads: CASSLVAVETQYF.